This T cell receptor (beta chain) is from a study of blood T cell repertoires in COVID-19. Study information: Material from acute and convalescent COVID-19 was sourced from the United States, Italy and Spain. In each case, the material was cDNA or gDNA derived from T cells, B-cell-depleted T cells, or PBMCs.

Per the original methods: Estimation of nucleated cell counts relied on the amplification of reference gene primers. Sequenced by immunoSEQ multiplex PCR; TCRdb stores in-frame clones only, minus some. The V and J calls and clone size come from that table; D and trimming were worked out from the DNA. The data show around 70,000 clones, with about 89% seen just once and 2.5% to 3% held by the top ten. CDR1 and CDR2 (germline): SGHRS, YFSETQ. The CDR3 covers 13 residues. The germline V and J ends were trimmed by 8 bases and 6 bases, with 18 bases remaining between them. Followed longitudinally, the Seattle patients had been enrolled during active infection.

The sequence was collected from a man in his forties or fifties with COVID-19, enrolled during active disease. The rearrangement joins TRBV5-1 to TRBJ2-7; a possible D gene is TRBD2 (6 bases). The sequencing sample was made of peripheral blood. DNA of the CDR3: TGCGCCAGTTTCGGGACTCCTGGCGGCGAGCAGTACTTC. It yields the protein CASFGTPGGEQYF.